The rows below give T cell receptor beta chains drawn from one sample of a study of T cells in Graves' hyperthyroidism and ophthalmopathy. TCRdb itself ran the multiplex PCR reads through MiXCR, one entry per CDR3 protein. The sample has about 480,000 distinct CDR3 sequences, about 20% seen once. Sequencing was performed on blood. The receptors here all came from a woman in her seventies with Graves' ophthalmopathy. Both conserved end residues are part of each CDR3. Each record gives: V gene, D gene, J gene, CDR3 length, clone size, CDR3 protein, CDR3 DNA. The D gene is left open where the match is weak. Not all rows give a size; the values are once, few, many and, for expanded clones, a class.

TRBV6-2/TRBV6-3	.	TRBJ1-2	13	once	CASSREPNYGYTF	TGTGCCAGCTCCAGGGAACCTAACTATGGCTACACCTTC
TRBV12-5	.	TRBJ1-2	18	few	CASGLVGNKDGSRYGYTF	TGTGCTAGTGGTTTGGTCGGGAATAAGGACGGATCTCGTTATGGCTACACCTTC
TRBV13	.	TRBJ1-1	16	.	CASSLGIGGETVGAFF	TGTGCCAGCAGCTTAGGGATTGGGGGGGAAACGGTCGGGGCTTTCTTT
TRBV12-3/TRBV12-4	TRBD2	TRBJ2-2	16	many	CASSLRTSGRTGELFF	TGTGCCAGCAGTTTACGGACTAGCGGGAGAACCGGGGAGCTGTTTTTT
TRBV3-1	.	TRBJ1-1	16	few	CASRPTGTTAGKEAFF	TGTGCCAGCAGACCCACTGGAACAACAGCGGGAAAAGAAGCTTTCTTT
TRBV9	.	TRBJ2-2	16	once	CASSPRGQTNTGELFF	TGTGCCAGCAGCCCCAGGGGTCAGACGAACACCGGGGAGCTGTTTTTT
TRBV4-2	.	TRBJ2-1	15	few	CASSQGRSSYNEQFF	TGTGCCAGCAGCCAGGGCCGGAGCTCCTACAATGAGCAGTTCTTC
TRBV5-8	.	TRBJ1-1	14	.	CASSLSGKRTEAFF	TGTGCCAGCAGCCTAAGTGGGAAGAGAACTGAAGCTTTCTTT
TRBV5-6	TRBD2	TRBJ2-7	14	many	CASSRLAGSYEQYF	TGTGCCAGCAGTCGACTAGCGGGTTCCTACGAGCAGTACTTC
TRBV12-3/TRBV12-4	TRBD2	TRBJ2-1	15	many	CASSSSGSAYNEQFF	TGTGCCAGCAGCTCGAGCGGGAGCGCCTACAATGAGCAGTTCTTC
TRBV13	.	TRBJ2-1	16	.	CASSPFSGVLLGEQFF	TGTGCCAGCAGCCCTTTTTCCGGGGTGCTTCTAGGTGAGCAGTTCTTC
TRBV7-2	.	TRBJ1-1	14	many	CASNHGRQNTEAFF	TGTGCCAGCAACCATGGACGGCAGAACACTGAAGCTTTCTTT
TRBV7-2	TRBD1	TRBJ2-2	20	many	CASSYPPRPGTGSNTGELFF	TGTGCCAGCAGCTACCCCCCTCGTCCCGGGACAGGTTCGAACACCGGGGAGCTGTTTTTT
TRBV11-1	.	TRBJ1-1	12	many	CASSLRAGEAFF	TGTGCCAGCAGCTTACGCGCGGGTGAAGCTTTCTTT
TRBV6-1	TRBD2	TRBJ2-7	16	.	CASSRGLLAGGPEQYF	TGTGCCAGCAGTCGGGGCCTACTAGCGGGAGGGCCCGAGCAGTACTTC
TRBV12-3/TRBV12-4	.	TRBJ2-2	14	few	CASSLGTHPGELFF	TGTGCCAGCAGTCTTGGGACTCATCCCGGGGAGCTGTTTTTT
TRBV5-6	TRBD2	TRBJ2-2	15	few	CASRASGSWAGELFF	TGTGCCAGCAGGGCAAGCGGGAGCTGGGCCGGGGAGCTGTTTTTT
TRBV4-3	TRBD2	TRBJ2-2	16	few	CASSQGTSGNTGELFF	TGCGCCAGCAGCCAAGGGACTAGCGGTAACACCGGGGAGCTGTTTTTT
TRBV11-2	.	TRBJ1-1	14	many	CASSAGRLNTEAFF	TGTGCCAGCAGCGCGGGACGGTTGAACACTGAAGCTTTCTTT
TRBV10-3	.	TRBJ1-2	13	few	CAISDHPNYGYTF	TGTGCCATCAGTGATCACCCGAACTATGGCTACACCTTC
TRBV12-3/TRBV12-4	TRBD2	TRBJ2-1	14	.	CASSNSGRAGEQFF	TGTGCCAGCAGCAATAGCGGGAGGGCAGGTGAGCAGTTCTTC
TRBV5-4	.	TRBJ2-3	15	.	CASSLSGWGTDTQYF	TGTGCCAGCAGCCTCAGCGGATGGGGCACAGATACGCAGTATTTT
TRBV28	TRBD1	TRBJ2-5	16	many	CASSLHSGTAQETQYF	TGTGCCAGCAGTTTACATTCCGGGACAGCCCAAGAGACCCAGTACTTC
TRBV6-1	.	TRBJ2-1	20	many	CASSFFPAPSAHFVGNEQFF	TGTGCCAGCAGTTTCTTTCCCGCCCCTAGCGCCCATTTCGTTGGGAATGAGCAGTTCTTC